A single T cell receptor (beta chain) is shown here with its context. Its matching antigen is unknown. Unique molecular identifiers were used in preparing the TCRbeta library. A single record per CDR3 protein comes from TCRdb applying MiXCR to the PCR reads. The sample holds about 100,000 distinct CDR3 sequences; 6.4% are singletons and the top ten take about 23%. V shed 2 bases, J shed 5 bases, and the junction held 5 bases outside the gene matches. CDR1 is LNHDA and CDR2 is SQIVND in the germline V gene (reference sequence). CDR3 size: 15 residues. The record originates from a study of T-cell reconstitution after alpha-beta-depleted transplantation in children. General study results and limits: Where some patients showed high TCRbeta diversity at day 60, it came from recipient T cells and thymic progenitors that had survived. Expanded clones from the graft, numbering several hundred, reportedly supplied alpha-beta T cells about two months after transplant. The main origin of T-cell counts and diversity one year after transplant was newly produced T cells.

This TCR derives from a male patient between 2 and 9 years old who had a stem cell transplant for acute lymphoblastic leukemia, so the T cells may come from the graft donor. J is TRBJ2-1 and V is TRBV19; 8 nucleotides match TRBD2. The sequences come from PBMCs, mostly from graft donor cells, collected 360 days after TCRalphabeta/CD19-depleted stem cell transplant. This CDR3 reads CASSIPGGRNNEQFF. The CDR3 coding sequence is TGTGCCAGTAGTATACCGGGAGGGCGCAACAATGAGCAGTTCTTC.